This T cell receptor (beta chain) was sequenced in a study of vaccination effects on CD4 cells after COVID-19. Repertoires were generated with immunoSEQ multiplex PCR, while TCRdb's copy carries only in-frame clones and drops some. The repertoire holds tens of thousands of clones, approximately 81% seen once, with approximately 1.2% in the top ten. Germline CDR1 is SEHNR and CDR2 is FQNEAQ (reference sequence). The CDR3 runs 13 residues. Trimming cost V 5 bases and J 5 bases, with 9 bases left between them. The table lists this clone with a few counts. As yet, its antigen is unknown. Prior to sequencing, the ViraFEST assay stimulated PBMC with viral peptide pools, which expanded the antigen-specific CD4+ T cells. Between days 10 and 11 of culture, CD4+ T cells were separated out. Everyone in the study got two shots of either the BNT162b2 or mRNA-1273 vaccine. Vaccinated participants had no history of SARS-CoV-2 infection and tested negative for nucleocapsid antibodies.

This receptor was taken from a human donor who received a COVID-19 vaccine. The chain carries TRBV7-9 and TRBJ2-2; D remains ambiguous. Sequencing used CD4+ T cells from PBMCs cultured with HCoV-229E spike peptides, obtained after COVID-19 vaccination. The CDR3 here is CASSNPGTGELFF. CDR3 DNA sequence: TGTGCCAGCAGCAACCCCGGGACCGGGGAGCTGTTTTTT.